This T cell receptor (beta chain) was recorded in a study of T cells in Graves' hyperthyroidism and ophthalmopathy. The CDR3 is 13 amino acids. V was pared by 7 bases and J by 1 base, with 5 bases between. CDR1 SNHLY and CDR2 FYNNEI come from the germline V gene. This clonotype was picked up a small number of times. The source material, RNA transcripts, was used to amplify TCR beta CDR3 regions. Using the HTBI primer set, a first-round RT-PCR was run on the TCR CDR3. In TCRdb, the multiplex PCR reads were re-called with MiXCR into one record per CDR3 protein. The sample lists about 480,000 distinct CDR3 sequences; roughly an eighth were seen once.

V and J are TRBV2 and TRBJ2-6; no reliable D call. The material sequenced was blood. The receptor comes from a woman between 18 and 29 years old with Graves' hyperthyroidism. Written as DNA, the CDR3 is TGTGCCAGCACCTTTTCTGGGGCCAACGTCCTGACTTTC. This translates into CASTFSGANVLTF.